The 14 T cell receptor beta chains below were found in one sample sequenced in a study of T-cell memory formation after mild COVID-19. Each CDR3 protein gets one entry after TCRdb re-called the 5' RACE reads with MiXCR. The data contain about 410,000 distinct CDR3 sequences, about 20% of them singletons. The sample consisted of PBMCs or a T cell subset sorted from them (not recorded which). The receptors originated from a man in his late teens or twenties who had mild COVID-19 (a few samples of this study predate the infection). Cell type and time point are not known.

In its sample, this clonotype was seen a few times. V gene TRBV10-3 combines with J gene TRBJ2-2, with D uncertain. Germline lookup yields CDR1 ENHRY and CDR2 SYGVKD. The V gene lost 8 bases and the J gene lost 7 bases, with 17 bases spanning the gap. CDR3 length: 14 amino acids. CDR3: CAIAEQEDIGELFF. Written as DNA, the CDR3 is TGTGCCATCGCAGAGCAGGAAGATATCGGGGAGCTGTTTTTT.

This chain connects TRBV14 to TRBJ2-4; TRBD2 is a possible D gene (5 bases). Trimming shortened V by 0 bases and J by 7 bases, and 10 bases separated the two germline ends. The CDR3 covers 14 residues. CDR1 is SGHDN and CDR2 is FVKESK in the germline V gene. The CDR3 region has the DNA TGTGCCAGCAGCCAAGAGGCCGGGGTGAACATTCAGTACTTC. Protein: CASSQEAGVNIQYF.

This clonotype occurred a few times. The genes are TRBV6-2 or TRBV6-3 and TRBJ2-2; 7 positions agree with TRBD2. Germline values: CDR1 MNHEY, CDR2 SVGEGT. There are 15 residues in the CDR3. V lost 0 bases, J lost 4 bases, and 2 bases stayed unmatched. This CDR3 reads CASSYSGEGTGELFF. CDR3 bases: TGTGCCAGCAGTTACTCAGGGGAGGGCACCGGGGAGCTGTTTTTT.

This clonotype came up many times. The V gene is TRBV9, the J gene TRBJ2-1, with 7 nucleotides matching TRBD1. Germline loops: CDR1 SGDLS, CDR2 YYNGEE. V lost 1 base to trimming and J lost 2 bases; unmatched junction nucleotides: 9. The CDR3 has 17 residues. As DNA, the CDR3 is TGTGCCAGCAGCGTAAGGCTTGAGGGGGCTCCCTACAATGAGCAGTTCTTC. It is translated as CASSVRLEGAPYNEQFF.

The chain links TRBV4-1 to TRBJ1-3; D remains ambiguous. The V gene's germline CDR1 is MGHRA and CDR2 YSYEKL. There are 17 residues in the CDR3. V was trimmed by 0 bases and J by 0 bases, leaving 12 bases between them. As DNA, the CDR3 is TGCGCCAGCAGCCAAGAAGCAGGACTTCTCTCTGGAAACACCATATATTTT. Amino acids: CASSQEAGLLSGNTIYF.

A few counts support this clonotype. The V gene is TRBV20-1, the J gene TRBJ2-5; possibly TRBD1 or TRBD2 for D (5 bases each). In germline, CDR1 is DFQATT, CDR2 SNEGSKA (reference sequence). V was shortened by 1 base and J by 2 bases, with 14 bases between the two germline ends. The CDR3 loop spans 15 amino acids. The CDR3 sequence is CSARVPGTRQETQYF. The CDR3 DNA is TGCAGTGCTAGAGTTCCCGGGACGCGACAAGAGACCCAGTACTTC.

This clonotype has ten or more counts. The chain employs TRBV7-3 and TRBJ2-1, with 8 bases aligning to TRBD1. The CDR3 runs 14 residues. The germline V gene encodes CDR1 SGHTA and CDR2 FQGTGA. Germline trimming cut 1 base from V and 6 bases from J; bases unmatched to any gene: 2. CDR3 DNA: TGTGCCAGCAGCTTAAGGACAGGGACCAATGAGCAGTTCTTC. It codes for CASSLRTGTNEQFF.

The chain combines TRBV11-2 with TRBJ1-1, with D tentatively TRBD1 (5 bases). In germline, CDR1 is SGHAT, CDR2 FQNNGV. This CDR3 spans 16 amino acids. V lost 2 bases and J 5 bases, leaving 18 bases between the germline ends. DNA for the CDR3: TGTGCCAGCAGCTTATCGTCAGGGTTGGTTATTACTGAAGCTTTCTTT. This gives the protein CASSLSSGLVITEAFF.

The chain links TRBV7-2 to TRBJ1-1, with a tentative D call TRBD1 (5 bases). This CDR3 region has 13 residues. V was trimmed by 6 bases and J by 5 bases, leaving 13 bases between them. CDR1 is SGHTA, CDR2 FQGNSA, per germline. The CDR3 DNA reads TGTGCCAGCAGTTTGGTGAGGGGTACTGAAGCTTTCTTT. Its translation is CASSLVRGTEAFF.

This clonotype was seen only a few times. The chain combines TRBV18 with TRBJ1-6; TRBD1 matches at 10 bases. The CDR3 is 15 residues long. With 6 bases clipped from V and 7 bases from J, the junction kept 6 bases outside the gene matches. Per the germline V gene, CDR1 is KGHSH and CDR2 is LQKENI. This CDR3 is CASSMGQGKNSPLHF. The CDR3 nucleotides are TGTGCCAGCTCCATGGGACAGGGGAAAAATTCACCCCTCCACTTT.

This clonotype was detected only a few times. The chain joins TRBV4-3 to TRBJ1-2; D is uncertain. Germline V gene sequence: CDR1 LGHNA, CDR2 YSLEER. V was clipped by 0 bases and J by 5 bases, with 19 bases between them. The length of the CDR3 is 17 residues. The CDR3 nucleotides read TGCGCCAGCAGCCAAGATCGATTCGGGCCACAGCGATATGGCTACACCTTC. This gives the protein CASSQDRFGPQRYGYTF.

This clonotype was picked up a small number of times. The gene calls are TRBV7-2 and TRBJ2-1; D is perhaps TRBD2 (7 bases). V dropped 2 bases and J dropped 4 bases, with 15 bases sitting between them. Germline CDR1 reads SGHTA; CDR2 reads FQGNSA. This CDR3 region has 16 residues. The DNA of the CDR3 is TGTGCCAGCAGCTTAACCGCGGGGGCCATATACAATGAGCAGTTCTTC. Translating gives CASSLTAGAIYNEQFF.

This chain uses TRBV5-1 with TRBJ2-3; TRBD2 agrees at 8 bases. Germline assignment: CDR1 SGHRS and CDR2 YFSETQ. The CDR3 has 15 amino acids. V lost 2 bases to trimming and J lost 1 base; unmatched junction nucleotides: 3. The CDR3 is CASSFLSGGTDTQYF. CDR3 DNA sequence: TGCGCCAGCAGCTTTCTTAGCGGGGGCACAGATACGCAGTATTTT.

This clonotype was observed a few times. V gene TRBV27 combines with J gene TRBJ2-1; D is unresolved. V dropped 2 bases and J dropped 6 bases, with 8 bases sitting between them. This CDR3 comprises 13 residues. Germline V CDR1 and CDR2: MNHEY, SMNVEV (reference sequence). CDR3: CASSLARINEQFF. CDR3 nucleotides: TGTGCCAGCAGTTTAGCCCGAATCAATGAGCAGTTCTTC.